This TCR beta chain was recovered during a study of blood T cell repertoires in COVID-19 (dated by TCRdb to 2020 to 2021). Regarding the complete study: Collaborator samples came from the United States, Italy and Spain and covered acute and convalescent phases of COVID-19. The repertoires were released in a freely available public database intended as a resource for research on the immune response to SARS-CoV-2. Deeply sampled blood TCRbeta repertoires from subjects exposed to, actively infected with, or recovered from COVID-19 were included in the dataset. The sample metadata nearly always contained a de-identified subject ID, COVID-19 status, age in years and sex. Where available, HLA class I and class II types were obtained from metadata supplied by the sample provider rather than from assay-based typing. The samples were drawn from two sources: the first 160 participants of the ongoing ImmuneRACE study, and fewer than 1,500 subjects contributed by 6 global collaborators. The prospective study material was composed of cDNA or gDNA derived from T cells, B-cell-depleted T cells, or PBMCs. Results and caveats for the whole study, not just this receptor: Clinical and demographic metadata were provided uncurated, with the amount varying by source and participant.

CDR3 length: 16 amino acids, cysteine to phenylalanine. The only DNA kept is the CDR3, 48 bases in frame from the first base. CDR1 is given as GTSNPN and CDR2 as SVGIG, both from the germline V gene (reference sequence). V is cut by 0 bases and J by 3 bases, and the space between the germline ends is 14 bases. Enrolling through a virtual design, the prospective study's participants ranged in age from roughly 18 to 89 years and lived across roughly 23 United States geographic areas. Cohort assignment in the prospective study relied on participant-reported clinical history from a screening survey and a study questionnaire. Recovered participants in ImmuneRACE Cohort 3 were defined as having two consecutive negative NP/OP PCR tests, clearance from a healthcare professional, or resolution of symptoms. Each participant in the prospective study had whole blood, serum and a nasopharyngeal or oropharyngeal swab collected by mobile phlebotomists. Participants in the prospective study had the option to provide additional blood draws and questionnaires over a roughly two-month period. Prospective study blood samples were shipped either frozen or at room temperature before DNA extraction.

The immunoSEQ Assay, a bias-controlled multiplex PCR, was used to amplify TCRbeta CDR3 regions from genomic DNA. The authors' analysis ran thus. Within the assay, amplification of reference gene primers was used to estimate how many nucleated cells each sample contained. Sequence reads were collapsed and filtered to measure the absolute abundance of every unique TCRbeta CDR3 rearrangement. For each sample, productive Simpson clonality was calculated as the square root of Simpson's diversity index over productive rearrangements. TCRdb limited this immuneACCESS table to in-frame rearrangements with V and J called. A share of clones is missing; checked studies link under half to unresolved V genes, and the rest is unexplained. V, J and clone size reflect that table, while D and trimming were determined from the DNA. The sample profile shows some 310,000 clones; 89% of them were found once. The ten largest clones add up to almost 9.5% of the sample.

As to this clone: Its antigen is not yet known. No much larger clone exists at a distance of one base, and base qualities are not known.

Specimen: PBMCs or T cells enriched from blood (not recorded which). The sequence came from a woman aged 25 to 39 who had recovered from COVID-19. The chain is encoded by TRBV30 joined to TRBJ1-4, with the D gene call left open. The nucleotides are TGTGCCTGGAGTGTAATCGGGCGGGGAGCTAATGAAAAACTGTTTTTT. This yields the protein CAWSVIGRGANEKLFF. Reference TRBV30 and TRBJ1-4 proteins supply the regions before and after the CDR3; the full variable domain is: SQTIHQWPATLVQPVGSPLSLECTVEGTSNPNLYWYRQAAGRGLQLLFYSVGIGQISSEVPQNLSASRPQDRQFILSSKKLLLSDSGFYLCAWSVIGRGANEKLFFGSGTQLSVL.